This passage covers 21 T cell receptor beta chains from one sample sequenced in a study of T cells in Graves' hyperthyroidism and ophthalmopathy. TCR beta CDR3 region amplification was performed from RNA transcripts. TCR CDR3 underwent first-round RT-PCR with the HTBI primer set. TCRdb ran MiXCR on the multiplex PCR reads and lists one entry per CDR3 protein. The sample yields about 380,000 distinct CDR3 sequences, roughly 13% seen once. The sample taken for sequencing was blood. The receptors were sampled from a woman between 55 and 75 years old with Graves' hyperthyroidism.

This clonotype was counted many times. The chain links TRBV20-1 to TRBJ2-7, with D tentatively TRBD1 (5 bases). Germline lookup yields CDR1 DFQATT and CDR2 SNEGSKA (reference sequence). With 0 bases removed from V and 5 bases from J, the gap between germline ends came to 14 bases. The CDR3 has 14 residues. CDR3: CSAREWGRADEQYF. Here the CDR3 DNA reads TGCAGTGCTAGAGAGTGGGGCAGGGCTGACGAGCAGTACTTC.

This clonotype was detected many times. The chain uses TRBV20-1 and TRBJ2-1; 9 bases match TRBD2. With 5 bases clipped from V and 5 bases from J, the junction kept 10 bases outside the gene matches. The CDR3 spans 15 residues. In germline, CDR1 is DFQATT, CDR2 SNEGSKA (reference sequence). The CDR3 DNA sequence: TGCAGTGCTGACCCGACTAGCGGCCTTCACAATGAGCAGTTCTTC. This codes for CSADPTSGLHNEQFF.

This clonotype was counted at least ten times. V usage is TRBV7-8 and J usage is TRBJ2-1; 9 bases match TRBD1. The V and J ends lost 6 bases and 3 bases, in that order; junction bases with no gene match: 6. CDR3 length: 15 residues. Germline V lookup: CDR1 SGHVS, CDR2 FQNEAQ. The CDR3, as DNA: TGTGCCAGCAGTCGAGACAGGGGGGTCTACAATGAGCAGTTCTTC. Translated: CASSRDRGVYNEQFF. The full variable domain, in which reference TRBV7-8 and TRBJ2-1 provide the parts outside the CDR3, is GAGVSQSPRYKVAKRGQDVALRCDPISGHVSLFWYQQALGQGPEFLTYFQNEAQLDKSGLPSDRFFAERPEGSVSTLKIQRTQQEDSAVYLCASSRDRGVYNEQFFGPGTRLTVL.

With respect to this clonotype: A much larger clonotype is one base distant, so this may be a read error. The V and J genes are TRBV5-1 and TRBJ2-5; TRBD2 agrees at 9 bases. The V segment lost 0 bases and the J segment 4 bases; nucleotides outside the gene matches: 7. Germline-derived CDR1 and CDR2 are SGHRS and YFSETQ. The CDR3 consists of 16 residues. This chain's CDR3 is CASSLAEAGGPETQYF. In DNA form, the CDR3 reads TGCGCCAGCAGCTTGGCTGAGGCGGGAGGGCCAGAGACCCAGTACTTC.

This clonotype has a count of ten or more. The chain combines TRBV12-3 or TRBV12-4 with TRBJ2-2, with TRBD1 matching 7 bases. V trimming: 6 bases; J trimming: 0 bases; junction bases outside the gene matches: 4. The length of the CDR3 is 15 residues. The CDR3 spells CASSFGTANTGELFF. The CDR3 DNA sequence: TGTGCCAGCAGCTTCGGGACAGCGAACACCGGGGAGCTGTTTTTT.

Only a few counts were recorded for this clonotype. The V call is TRBV27, the J call TRBJ2-7, with TRBD1 matching over 8 bases. Germline V gene sequence: CDR1 MNHEY, CDR2 SMNVEV (reference sequence). V lost 5 bases, J lost 3 bases, and 6 bases stayed unmatched. This CDR3 comprises 14 residues. The CDR3 region is CASSPPDRVYEQYF. CDR3 coding DNA: TGTGCCAGCAGTCCTCCGGACAGGGTCTACGAGCAGTACTTC.

At least ten counts were recorded for this clonotype. The chain links TRBV3-1 to TRBJ2-5; D gene uncertain. The V gene's germline CDR1 is LGHDT and CDR2 YNNKEL (reference sequence). V was clipped by 3 bases and J by 7 bases, with 9 bases between them. The CDR3 totals 12 residues. Here the CDR3 reads CASSHVSRTQYF. The CDR3 DNA reads TGTGCCAGCAGCCACGTCTCTCGGACCCAGTACTTC.

The table lists this clonotype with a count of one. The genes are TRBV11-2 and TRBJ2-7; TRBD2 agrees at 8 bases. CDR1 is SGHAT, CDR2 FQNNGV, per germline. The CDR3 consists of 16 residues. Trimming at V came to 4 bases and at J to 2 bases, leaving 10 bases not matched to a gene. The CDR3 nucleotides are TGTGCCAGCAGCTCCGGGGCGGGAGGAATCCCCTACGAGCAGTACTTC. Translating it yields CASSSGAGGIPYEQYF.

Ten or more counts support this clonotype. The chain couples TRBV6-6 to TRBJ2-7; the D call may be TRBD1 or TRBD2 (5 bases each). The V gene's germline CDR1 is MNHNY and CDR2 SVGAGI (reference sequence). Deletions cut 1 base from V and 5 bases from J, with 18 bases between. The CDR3 has 16 residues. CDR3 sequence (DNA): TGTGCCAGCAGTTACTATTCCGGGGTAGGGGCGCACGAGCAGTACTTC. Translating it yields CASSYYSGVGAHEQYF.

The CDR3 sequence: CSAGEAGTGANVLTF. The CDR3 coding sequence is TGCAGTGCTGGGGAGGCGGGTACTGGGGCCAACGTCCTGACTTTC. The chain employs TRBV20-1 and TRBJ2-6; TRBD2 might be the D (6 bases). The V end lost 5 bases, the J end lost 2 bases, and 13 bases lay between the germline ends. The CDR3 runs 15 residues. The germline gives CDR1 DFQATT, CDR2 SNEGSKA (reference sequence).

This clonotype showed up just a few times. The CDR3 region has the DNA TGTGCCAGCAGTTACTACCAGGGGGCGCCCACTGAAGCTTTCTTT. It encodes CASSYYQGAPTEAFF. The rearrangement uses TRBV6-5 and TRBJ1-1, with 8 bases lining up with TRBD1. The germline gives CDR1 MNHEY, CDR2 SVGAGI. This CDR3 has 15 residues. Unmatched junction bases numbered 5, after V lost 1 base and J lost 4 bases.

Many counts were recorded for this clonotype. This sequence joins TRBV28 and TRBJ1-1, with D maybe TRBD1 (6 bases). V was cut by 3 bases and J by 6 bases, with 14 bases left in between. The CDR3 runs 14 residues. Germline CDR1 is MDHEN and CDR2 is SYDVKM. In nucleotides, the CDR3 is TGTGCCAGCAGTTTGGGGGGCAGGGGTCCTGAAGCTTTCTTT. As protein: CASSLGGRGPEAFF.

J is TRBJ1-1 and V is TRBV24-1; possibly TRBD1 for D (6 bases). The length of the CDR3 is 14 residues. V dropped 4 bases and J dropped 7 bases, with 15 bases sitting between them. CDR1 is KGHDR and CDR2 is SFDVKD in the germline V gene. The CDR3 loop is CATSDSRTGFEAFF. As DNA, the CDR3 is TGTGCCACCAGTGACTCTCGAACAGGGTTTGAAGCTTTCTTT.

At least ten counts were recorded for this clonotype. The chain has TRBV27 and TRBJ2-7; 10 bases are a match to TRBD2. The V segment lost 2 bases and the J segment 6 bases; nucleotides outside the gene matches: 4. Germline CDR1 reads MNHEY; CDR2 reads SMNVEV (reference sequence). The CDR3 extends over 14 amino acids. CDR3 protein: CASSLQREGGEQYF. DNA of the CDR3: TGTGCCAGCAGTTTACAGCGGGAGGGGGGCGAGCAGTACTTC.

This clonotype appeared many times. The chain has TRBV2 and TRBJ2-2, with D tentatively TRBD1 (6 bases). V was cut by 7 bases and J by 7 bases, with 13 bases left in between. Germline V gene lookup returns CDR1 SNHLY and CDR2 FYNNEI. The CDR3 has 13 residues. The CDR3 bases are TGTGCCAGCAACGACATAGGGGGCGGGGAGCTGTTTTTT. Amino acids: CASNDIGGGELFF.

In its sample, this clonotype was seen many times. This chain links TRBV18 with TRBJ1-1; D gene unclear. This CDR3 has 15 residues. Germline V lookup: CDR1 KGHSH, CDR2 LQKENI. V shed 0 bases and J shed 3 bases, with 11 bases lying between them. The chain's CDR3 is CASSPPYGSDTEAFF. DNA of the CDR3: TGTGCCAGCTCACCACCGTACGGGTCAGACACTGAAGCTTTCTTT.

This clonotype has ten or more counts. The chain combines TRBV20-1 with TRBJ2-7; D perhaps matches TRBD2 (5 bases). Germline CDR1 reads DFQATT; CDR2 reads SNEGSKA (reference sequence). V lost 3 bases to trimming and J lost 4 bases, with 22 bases between them. The CDR3 totals 16 residues. In DNA form, the CDR3 reads TGCAGTGCTAGGACGGCCGGACTCCCGAAACCATACGAGCAGTACTTC. Its translation is CSARTAGLPKPYEQYF.

This clonotype showed up many times. V and J are TRBV5-1 and TRBJ2-1, with D possibly matching TRBD1 (5 bases). The germline V gene encodes CDR1 SGHRS and CDR2 YFSETQ. The CDR3 contains 14 residues. V lost 2 bases and J 8 bases, leaving 14 bases between the germline ends. The CDR3 here is CASSLGAAGDEQFF. The CDR3 DNA reads TGCGCCAGCAGCTTAGGGGCAGCTGGGGATGAGCAGTTCTTC. Combining the CDR3 with reference TRBV5-1 and TRBJ2-1 gives the whole variable domain KAGVTQTPRYLIKTRGQQVTLSCSPISGHRSVSWYQQTPGQGLQFLFEYFSETQRNKGNFPGRFSGRQFSNSRSEMNVSTLELGDSALYLCASSLGAAGDEQFFGPGTRLTVL.

This chain links TRBV20-1 with TRBJ2-1; TRBD2 matches at 11 bases. Germline-derived CDR1 and CDR2 are DFQATT and SNEGSKA (reference sequence). After removal of 3 bases from V and 8 bases from J, the junction contained 9 bases not matched to a gene. The CDR3 is 15 amino acids. CDR3 sequence reads: CSAREPLAGGDEQFF. The CDR3, as DNA: TGCAGTGCTAGGGAACCTCTAGCGGGGGGTGATGAGCAGTTCTTC.

As concerns this clonotype: With a much larger clone just one base away, this may be a read error. The rearrangement uses TRBV12-5 and TRBJ2-1; D perhaps matches TRBD2 (5 bases). The CDR3 runs 18 residues. Germline CDR1 reads LGHNT; CDR2 reads FRNRAP. The CDR3 loop is CASGLVLDSGKSYSEQFF. Written as DNA, the CDR3 is TGTGCTAGTGGTTTGGTATTGGATTCGGGGAAATCCTACAGTGAGCAGTTCTTC.

This clonotype was seen ten or more times. The rearrangement uses TRBV3-1 and TRBJ1-2, with 7 positions matching TRBD1. The CDR3 runs to 15 residues. The germline V gene encodes CDR1 LGHDT and CDR2 YNNKEL (reference sequence). The V segment lost 1 base and the J segment 3 bases; nucleotides outside the gene matches: 5. The CDR3 DNA reads TGTGCCAGCAGCCAAGCACAGGGGTCGTACTATGGCTACACCTTC. Translation: CASSQAQGSYYGYTF. Full variable domain (remainder filled in from reference TRBV3-1 and TRBJ1-2): DTAVSQTPKYLVTQMGNDKSIKCEQNLGHDTMYWYKQDSKKFLKIMFSYNNKELIINETVPNRFSPKSPDKAHLNLHINSLELGDSAVYFCASSQAQGSYYGYTFGSGTRLTVV.